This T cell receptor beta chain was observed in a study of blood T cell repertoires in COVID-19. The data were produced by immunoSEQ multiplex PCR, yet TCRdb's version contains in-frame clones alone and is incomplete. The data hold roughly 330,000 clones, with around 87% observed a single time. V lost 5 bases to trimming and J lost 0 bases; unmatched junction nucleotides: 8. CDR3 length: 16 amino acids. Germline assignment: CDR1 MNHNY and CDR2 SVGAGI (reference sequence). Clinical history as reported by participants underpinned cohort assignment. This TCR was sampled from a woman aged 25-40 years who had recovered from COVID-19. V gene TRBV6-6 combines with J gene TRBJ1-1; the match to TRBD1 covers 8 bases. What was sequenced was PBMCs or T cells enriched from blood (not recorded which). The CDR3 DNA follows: TGTGCCAGCAGTCGACAGGGGTTTGCAATGAACACTGAAGCTTTCTTT. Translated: CASSRQGFAMNTEAFF.